Following are 4 T cell receptor beta chains from one sample sequenced in a study of tissue T cells after allogeneic stem cell transplantation. Time point meaning: mouse harvest day 7 after allogeneic transplant. Tail vein injection delivered 10^7 T-cell-depleted bone marrow cells and 10^6 splenic CD5+ T cells. Assay: immunoSEQ multiplex PCR; the TCRdb copy retains only in-frame clones and omits some. The sample has 6,400 or so clones, around 43% seen once. Sequencing was performed on lymph node tissue. These receptor sequences come from a female BALB/c mouse given C57BL/6 T cells with graft-versus-host disease after an allogeneic hematopoietic cell transplant.

A word on this clone: The gene names given are mouse names. The CDR3 end is not reached by the read, which stops 1 residue before it; the germline J gene fills it in. The gene calls are TRBV23 and TRBJ1-1. This CDR3 is built from 13 residues. Germline CDR1 reads KGHTA; CDR2 reads FQNQQP. The CDR3 bases that were read are TGCTCCAGCAGTTCGGAAGCAAACACAGAAGTCTTC. This sequence encodes CSSSSEANTEVF. The CDR3 in its entirety is CSSSSEANTEVFF.

For this clone: Each gene name is a mouse one. The read ends 1 residue shy of where the CDR3 ends; the end is completed using the germline J gene. The chain has TRBV4 and TRBJ2-1; 9 bases line up with TRBD2. This CDR3 comprises 14 residues. V lost 4 bases to trimming and J lost 7 bases; unmatched junction nucleotides: 5. Germline V gene lookup returns CDR1 LGHDT and CDR2 YNNKQL (reference sequence). The part of the CDR3 DNA that was read is TGTGCCAGCAGCTTTACTGGGGGGCGAGCTGAGCAGTTC. Translating gives CASSFTGGRAEQF. The CDR3 in full is CASSFTGGRAEQFF.

This clone was observed a few times. Here the gene names and germline are mouse. The CDR3 goes on 1 residue after the read ends, and that part is filled in from the germline J gene. The V gene is TRBV26, the J gene TRBJ2-1, with D perhaps matching TRBD1 (6 bases). V lost 3 bases and J 3 bases, leaving 9 bases between the germline ends. Germline values: CDR1 KGHPV, CDR2 FQNQEV (reference sequence). This CDR3 is built from 14 residues. The covered CDR3 bases are TGTGCCAGCAGTCTCGGAGGGGGCTATGCTGAGCAGTTC. Translation gives CASSLGGGYAEQF. The whole CDR3 sequence is CASSLGGGYAEQFF. Complete variable domain (other parts from reference TRBV26 and TRBJ2-1): NSKVIQTPRYLVKGQGQKAKMRCIPEKGHPVVFWYQQNKNNEFKFLINFQNQEVLQQIDMTEKRFSAECPSNSPCSLEIQSSEAGDSALYLCASSLGGGYAEQFFGPGTRLTVL.

For this clone: Gene and germline names: mouse. Coverage ceases 1 residue before the CDR3 finishes, and the germline J gene fills in the end. The chain recombines TRBV4 with TRBJ2-4; D not resolved. The V gene lost 5 bases and the J gene lost 2 bases, with 2 bases spanning the gap. The germline CDR1 and CDR2 sequences are LGHDT and YNNKQL (reference sequence). The CDR3 totals 11 residues. The CDR3 region is CASSPQNTLYF. Partial CDR3 DNA: TGTGCCAGCAGCCCTCAAAACACCTTGTAC.